This T cell receptor beta chain derives from a study of T cell repertoires in cytomegalovirus infection. This clonotype appeared a few times. Germline V gene lookup returns CDR1 LNHDA and CDR2 SQIVND (reference sequence). Deletions cut 3 bases from V and 1 base from J, with 9 bases between. There are 14 residues in the CDR3. TCRdb processed the reads anew with MiXCR; each CDR3 protein has one entry. The profile shows under 850,000 distinct CDR3 sequences, 35% of them singletons. This clonotype was obtained from a human donor in good health (CMV status not recorded). Some clones in this sample may be carry-over from other donors' samples. The sequenced sample consisted of PBMCs. The chain is built from TRBV19 and TRBJ1-1; D is uncertain. Here the CDR3 DNA reads TGTGCCAGTAGTATTGGGCAGCCGAACACTGAAGCTTTCTTT. Translated, it gives CASSIGQPNTEAFF.